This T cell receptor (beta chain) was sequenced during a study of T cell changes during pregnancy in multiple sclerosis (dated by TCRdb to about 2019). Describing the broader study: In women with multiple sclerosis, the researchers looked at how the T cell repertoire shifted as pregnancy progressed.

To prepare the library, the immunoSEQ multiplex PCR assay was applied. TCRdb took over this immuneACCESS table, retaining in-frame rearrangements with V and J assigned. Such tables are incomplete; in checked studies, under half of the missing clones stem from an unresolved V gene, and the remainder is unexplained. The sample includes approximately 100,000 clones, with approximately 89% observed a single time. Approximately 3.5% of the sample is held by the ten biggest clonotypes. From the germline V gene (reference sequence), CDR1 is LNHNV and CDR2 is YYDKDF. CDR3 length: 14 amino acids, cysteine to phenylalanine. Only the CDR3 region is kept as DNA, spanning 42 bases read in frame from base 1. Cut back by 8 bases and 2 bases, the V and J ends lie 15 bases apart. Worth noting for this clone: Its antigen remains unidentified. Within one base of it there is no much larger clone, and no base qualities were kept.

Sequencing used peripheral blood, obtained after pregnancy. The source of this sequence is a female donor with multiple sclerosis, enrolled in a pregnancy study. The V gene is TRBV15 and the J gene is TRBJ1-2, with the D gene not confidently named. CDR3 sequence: CATSSLTGNYGYTF. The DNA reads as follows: TGTGCCACCTCCTCCCTGACGGGAAACTATGGCTACACCTTC.